This T cell receptor (beta chain) was recorded in a study of vaccination effects on CD4 cells after COVID-19. Points from the study as a whole: Few convalescent patients were included, and no early post-infection timepoints were sampled.

A word on this clone: The antigen is not known. Distinct nucleotide sequences in the sample also encode this CDR3.

Libraries were prepared by immunoSEQ multiplex PCR; TCRdb keeps only in-frame clonotypes and omits some of them. The sample records about 54,000 clones, more than 60% being singletons. Antigen-specific CD4+ T cells were first expanded with viral peptide pools by the ViraFEST assay and only then sequenced. CD4+ T cell isolation took place after approximately ten days of culture. Vaccinated recipients, who were negative for nucleocapsid antibodies, had no history of SARS-CoV-2 infection. Around 2 million PBMC were placed in each well, which was supplemented with approximately 9.9 IU/ml IL-2 and roughly 10 ug/ml peptides. Sequences were derived from CD4+ T cells from PBMCs cultured with SARS-CoV-2 spike peptides, sampled before COVID-19 vaccination. The clonotype originates from a human donor who received a COVID-19 vaccine.

CDR3 residues: CALTLTGTYEQYF. Written as DNA, the CDR3 is TGCGCTTTAACCCTTACGGGGACCTACGAGCAGTACTTC. The rearrangement uses TRBV23-1 and TRBJ2-7, with a possible D match to TRBD2 (5 bases). TRBV23-1 is noted as an ORF with a role that remains uncertain. CDR3 length: 13 amino acids.